The following is a TCR beta chain sequence with its context. Its target is not known. PCR involved 60 Vbeta and 13 Jbeta primers. Assay used: immunoSEQ multiplex PCR; TCRdb lists only in-frame clones, some missing. The sample holds 130,000 to 150,000 clones, more than 75% seen once. V dropped 0 bases and J dropped 7 bases, with 4 bases sitting between them. Per germline, CDR1 SGHKS and CDR2 YYEKEE (reference sequence). The CDR3 totals 11 residues. This specimen belongs to a study of cytomegalovirus exposure and HLA in healthy donors. Notes on the study in general: Productive status was seen about 90% or about 30% of the time for most TCR beta V segments in an earlier analysis. A missense variant in DCLRE1C was later tied to TCR beta V- and J-gene trimming. Later work found that TCR association rates differed between HLA loci; DRB1 had the most and HLA-C the fewest.

The chain employs TRBV5-5 and TRBJ1-2; D is unclear. This clonotype originated in a male donor in good health and CMV-seronegative. The specimen sequenced was PBMCs. CDR3 DNA sequence: TGTGCCAGCAGCTTGGACGGTGGCTACACCTTC. Protein product: CASSLDGGYTF.